Listed here are 18 T cell receptor beta chains from one sample, sequenced in a study of cytomegalovirus exposure and HLA in healthy donors listed by TCRdb under 2017. The library was built by means of the immunoSEQ multiplex PCR assay. For the multiplex PCR, a mixture combining 60 forward primers for TCR Vbeta segments and 13 reverse primers for TCR Jbeta segments was used. TCRdb carries this immuneACCESS record with in-frame sequences only. Its versions omit some clonotypes, under half of them owing to an unresolved V gene in the studies checked, with the rest unexplained. The sample profile shows about 120,000 clones; 83% of them were found once. Roughly 20% of the sample is held by the ten biggest clonotypes. What was sequenced was PBMCs. Receptors were obtained from a man between 18 and 35 years old in good health and CMV-seropositive.

The chain employs TRBV5-1 and TRBJ1-3; possibly TRBD1 for D (6 bases). CDR1 SGHRS and CDR2 YFSETQ come from the germline V gene. Trimming stripped 0 bases from V and 1 base from J, with 11 bases between. The CDR3 is made up of 16 amino acids. CDR3 DNA: TGCGCCAGCAGCTTGGAACCAGGGGCTTCTGGAAACACCATATATTTT. Residues: CASSLEPGASGNTIYF.

As concerns this clone: One end of the junction is discordant with germline, which a read error may explain. The chain uses TRBV5-1 and TRBJ2-7, with 8 nucleotides matching TRBD2. Germline CDR1 SGHRS, CDR2 YFSETQ. CDR3 length: 14 residues. CDR3 sequence reads: CASSPSGPSSEEYF. CDR3 in DNA: TGCGCCAGCAGCCCTAGCGGGCCGTCCAGCGAGGAGTACTTC.

The rearrangement uses TRBV4-1 and TRBJ1-2; TRBD1 matches 8 bases. The CDR3 contains 16 residues. V dropped 2 bases and J dropped 14; count of bases not matched to a gene: 19. From germline, CDR1 is MGHRA and CDR2 YSYEKL. CDR3 coding DNA: TGCGCCAGCAGCCAACTCAAAGTAGGAGTCAGGGGGCTTCGGACCTTC. Translating gives CASSQLKVGVRGLRTF.

The rearrangement joins TRBV7-9 to TRBJ1-6, with TRBD1 matching over 9 bases. This CDR3 region has 15 residues. From germline, CDR1 is SEHNR and CDR2 FQNEAQ (reference sequence). Trimming took 5 bases from V and 8 from J; bases not matched to a gene: 7. In nucleotides, the CDR3 is TGTGCCAGCAGCCGAAGACAGGGGGTCGATTCACCCCTCCACTTT. It is translated as CASSRRQGVDSPLHF.

This sequence joins TRBV4-1 and TRBJ2-7, with D perhaps TRBD2 (6 bases). Germline values: CDR1 MGHRA, CDR2 YSYEKL. The CDR3 has 15 residues. V dropped 0 bases and J dropped 1 base, with 10 bases sitting between them. The CDR3 loop reads CASSQDGAGSYEQYF. In DNA form, the CDR3 reads TGCGCCAGCAGCCAAGACGGCGCGGGATCCTACGAGCAGTACTTC.

The gene calls are TRBV27 and TRBJ2-7; D gene ambiguous. CDR3 length: 13 amino acids. Germline-derived CDR1 and CDR2 are MNHEY and SMNVEV (reference sequence). V was pared by 2 bases and J by 1 base, with 6 bases between. CDR3 protein: CASSLSISYEQYF. In nucleotides, the CDR3 is TGTGCCAGCAGTTTAAGCATTTCCTACGAGCAGTACTTC.

The chain links TRBV6-4 to TRBJ2-7; 11 nucleotides match TRBD2. V shed 2 bases, J shed 5 bases, and the junction held 8 bases outside the gene matches. The V gene's germline CDR1 is MRHNA and CDR2 SNTAGT. This CDR3 has 16 amino acids. The CDR3 loop is CASSDGGLAALDEQYF. Written as DNA, the CDR3 is TGTGCCAGCAGTGACGGGGGACTAGCGGCGTTGGACGAGCAGTACTTC.

The rearrangement uses TRBV27 and TRBJ1-5; D ambiguous. Trimming removed 2 bases at V and 2 bases at J, with 4 bases between. The germline V gene has CDR1 MNHEY and CDR2 SMNVEV (reference sequence). CDR3 length: 13 amino acids. In nucleotides, the CDR3 is TGTGCCAGCAGTTTAAGAGGCAATCAGCCCCAGCATTTT. It yields the protein CASSLRGNQPQHF.

The chain recombines TRBV2 with TRBJ2-1; D is undetermined. CDR1 and CDR2 from the germline V gene are SNHLY and FYNNEI. The length of the CDR3 is 14 residues. V was trimmed by 7 bases and J by 6 bases, leaving 16 bases between them. The CDR3 loop reads CASNSGDYSNEQFF. CDR3 nucleotide sequence: TGTGCCAGCAACTCAGGCGATTATTCCAATGAGCAGTTCTTC.

This chain joins TRBV28 and TRBJ2-2; weak D call: TRBD1 (8 bases). There are 15 residues in the CDR3. V gave up 6 bases and J gave up 4 bases, with 15 bases separating them. Germline V gives CDR1 MDHEN, CDR2 SYDVKM. The CDR3 reads CASSSTGGATGELFF. CDR3 nucleotide sequence: TGTGCCAGCAGCTCTACAGGGGGGGCCACCGGGGAGCTGTTTTTT.

J is TRBJ2-5 and V is TRBV19; maybe TRBD1 (5 bases). Trimming left V 9 bases short and J 4 bases short, with 12 bases between. The CDR3 sequence is 12 residues long. The germline V gene encodes CDR1 LNHDA and CDR2 SQIVND (reference sequence). CDR3 loop: CASSTEGETQYF. The DNA of the CDR3 is TGTGCCAGCTCGACAGAAGGAGAGACCCAGTACTTC.

V is TRBV5-6 and J is TRBJ2-7; perhaps TRBD1 as D (5 bases). V lost 4 bases and J lost 5, with 7 bases in between. This CDR3 contains 11 residues. CDR1 is SGHDT, CDR2 YYEEEE, per germline. The CDR3 nucleotides are TGTGCCAGCAGCCTCAGGGACGAGCAGTACTTC. It encodes CASSLRDEQYF.

This sequence joins TRBV27 and TRBJ2-2; 7 nucleotides align to TRBD2. Germline V lookup: CDR1 MNHEY, CDR2 SMNVEV (reference sequence). CDR3 length: 18 residues. V shed 2 bases, J shed 6 bases, and the junction held 15 bases outside the gene matches. In DNA, the CDR3 is TGTGCCAGCAGTTTAGGGGCCGGGAGGTCCTTGTACGCCGGGGAGCTGTTTTTT. This encodes CASSLGAGRSLYAGELFF.

The chain couples TRBV9 to TRBJ2-5; 8 nucleotides align to TRBD2. Unmatched junction bases numbered 14, after V lost 3 bases and J lost 4 bases. Germline V lookup: CDR1 SGDLS, CDR2 YYNGEE. The CDR3 is 17 amino acids. CDR3 sequence (DNA): TGTGCCAGCAGCGGACACGGAAGCGGGGGTTCATCAGAGACCCAGTACTTC. It codes for CASSGHGSGGSSETQYF.

The genes are TRBV5-1 and TRBJ2-7, with no clear D. CDR1 SGHRS and CDR2 YFSETQ come from the germline V gene. The CDR3 contains 14 residues. Trimming left V 4 bases short and J 4 bases short, with 15 bases between. CDR3 nucleotide sequence: TGCGCCAGCAGCCCGACGACAAACCAGTACGAGCAGTACTTC. This sequence encodes CASSPTTNQYEQYF.

This clone was detected once. The gene calls are TRBV10-3 and TRBJ1-2, with D possibly being TRBD1 (6 bases). The CDR3 contains 16 residues. Trimming left V 8 bases short and J 0 bases short, with 19 bases between. Germline V gene sequence: CDR1 ENHRY, CDR2 SYGVKD. The CDR3 nucleotides are TGTGCCATCCGTGGTTTTACAGGGACGTCTAACTATGGCTACACCTTC. Translation gives CAIRGFTGTSNYGYTF.

The V and J genes are TRBV27 and TRBJ1-6; the D is unclear. The V gene lost 6 bases and the J gene lost 6 bases, with 9 bases spanning the gap. The germline V gene has CDR1 MNHEY and CDR2 SMNVEV (reference sequence). This CDR3 spans 13 amino acids. CDR3 sequence: CASRASSNSPLHF. Written as DNA, the CDR3 is TGTGCCAGCAGGGCATCTAGTAATTCACCCCTCCACTTT.

The CDR3 DNA reads TGTGCCAGCAGCCAAAGAACTAGCGAGCAGTACTTC. Translated, it gives CASSQRTSEQYF. The V and J genes are TRBV14 and TRBJ2-7; maybe TRBD2 (5 bases). Germline CDR1 reads SGHDN; CDR2 reads FVKESK. The CDR3 runs to 12 residues. V lost 2 bases and J 6 bases, leaving 8 bases between the germline ends.